What follows is one TCR beta chain and its context. It lacks a known antigen. No clone much larger than this one lies a single base away; base qualities are absent. Via the germline V gene, CDR1 is MDHEN and CDR2 SYDVKM. Trimming takes 4 bases from V and 2 bases from J, and the germline ends sit 14 bases apart. From the cysteine through the phenylalanine, the CDR3 covers 16 amino acids. The retained sequence is limited to the CDR3, 48 bases, with the frame set at the first base. The sample's time point, from its label and the paper: baseline before first vaccination. Vaccinee samples were obtained from the UK trials COV001 and COV002, which included a single-blind randomized controlled phase 2/3 trial of AZD1222 (ChAdOx1 nCoV-19) in healthy adults. For TCRbeta chain sequencing, PBMC samples were collected from trial participants at day 0 and at day 28 after the second dose. This sample is part of a study of T cell responses to AZD1222 COVID-19 vaccine (dated by TCRdb to the early 2020s). The study in broad terms: Because spike-specific TCR depth and breadth did not differ between the two schedules, AZD1222 recipients who got a second dose at roughly 4 weeks were pooled with those who got a second dose at roughly 12 weeks. A total of 230 to 250 trial participants underwent TCR sequencing, of whom 200 to 220 had received two doses of AZD1222 and approximately 25 had received two doses of the MenACWY control vaccine. Trial participants were enrolled into age subgroups of 18-55, 56-69 and 70-plus years, which contained 148, 28 and 57 TCR-sequenced participants, respectively. Overall results and qualifications from the work: Because no day 14 peak-response samples were available, repertoires were characterized only after the peak T cell response. Vaccine-associated CD4 TCRs spanned the whole spike protein, with dominant responses in regions 160-218 and 743-854. Participants were mostly white British and included more females than males, and it was suggested by the authors that clonal diversity may have been underestimated. Only 5 to 7 AZD1222 recipients were SARS-CoV-2 seropositive at baseline, limiting conclusions about previously exposed vaccinees. The 56-69-year group was small, and its depth increase did not reach significance, likely because of low power. Nearly half of unique spike-specific TCRs reportedly recognized epitopes outside regions mutated in the B.1.351 and B.1.1.7 variants. Spike-specific TCR breadth and depth rose significantly after two AZD1222 doses compared with day 0 and with MenACWY recipients.

The CDR3 regions of human TCRbeta chains were analyzed by immunosequencing. Concerning the study's data processing: Repertoire TCRs were matched against a reference library of SARS-CoV-2-specific TCRs generated with the MIRA antigen-specificity platform. Breadth was defined as the fraction of unique TCRs that were SARS-CoV-2-associated, and depth was defined as the fraction of total T cells that were SARS-CoV-2-associated. Using the MIRA data, every spike-specific TCR was mapped to the spike region that the TCR reacted to and assigned to either a CD4 or a CD8 class. Log10-transformed breadth and depth values were compared by one-way ANOVA with Sidak's multiple comparisons tests. Held by TCRdb, this immuneACCESS table contains in-frame sequences only and omits some clones. Under half of the omission traces to an unresolved V gene where checked; the cause of the rest is unknown. D and trimming were read from the DNA, whereas the V and J calls and clone size are those reported in that table. The sample table lists 85,000 to 120,000 clones, more than 85% of them with a count of one. The ten biggest clones cover around 5% of the sample.

The sequence was obtained from an adult in good health. Sequencing used peripheral blood, obtained on day 0 of AZD1222 vaccination. The V gene is TRBV28 and the J gene is TRBJ1-4; the D gene lacks a confident call. CDR3 reads: CASSSQILMTNEKLFF. In nucleotides, the sequence is TGTGCCAGCAGTTCTCAGATTCTTATGACTAATGAAAAACTGTTTTTT. Full variable domain (CDR3 extended with the reference TRBV28 and TRBJ1-4 proteins): DVKVTQSSRYLVKRTGEKVFLECVQDMDHENMFWYRQDPGLGLRLIYFSYDVKMKEKGDIPEGYSVSREKKERFSLILESASTNQTSMYLCASSSQILMTNEKLFFGSGTQLSVL.